This T cell receptor (beta chain) was sequenced in a study of identical twins (dated by TCRdb to the mid-2010s). Study-wide context: The study deep-sequenced TCR alpha and beta repertoires from monozygotic twins, unrelated adults of various ages and cord blood to test whether fetal clonotypes persist. Replicate twin experiments were performed at different times using different library preparation protocols to rule out contamination.

Every donor in the study was a healthy Caucasian. Library preparation employed 5' RACE. For sequencing, an Illumina HiSeq 2000 was employed. Template switching added a universal primer binding site, and the final cDNA carried a unique molecular identifier that allowed TCR cDNA molecules to be counted accurately. Specific primers in the conserved constant-segment region were used to synthesize first-strand cDNA for TCR alpha and beta chains. To control for contamination, every cDNA library carried two barcodes: a SMART-Mk sample barcode plus Illumina barcodes. TruSeq adapter sequences along with Illumina sample barcodes were introduced in two successive PCR steps. The Illumina HiSeq platform was used with custom primers to sequence TCR alpha and beta cDNA libraries. The published analysis was carried out like this. Unique molecular identifiers were extracted from raw reads with MiGEC, and CDR3 positions were determined with MiXCR. Recombination models were inferred per individual with the repgenHMM and IGoR tools using an EM algorithm. Shared clonotypes were analyzed with the tcR package in R, and sharing was normalized by the product of cloneset sizes. To study raw recombination without the effects of thymic and clonal selection, out-of-frame nonproductive sequences were analyzed. The raw public reads went through TCRdb reprocessing: fastp at Q25, MiXCR clone calling, in-frame beta chains kept. For every CDR3 protein sequence, its rows merge into one entry that carries the most common genes and DNA. V and J calls and clone size were set by TCRdb, not the authors. The sample profile shows 1.5 million or so distinct CDR3 sequences; 32% of them were found once. Jointly, the top ten make up under 0.35% of the sample.

Summary of the overall study and its limitations: Because the same donors could not be followed over many years, the conclusions relied on cross-sectional statistical analysis. Fewer insertions were carried by abundant cord blood beta clonotypes, a similar but weaker trend appeared in young adult naive repertoires, and no such trend appeared in memory repertoires. Invariant T cells such as MAIT and iNKT could partly confound zero-insertion analyses, although diverse VJ usage argued against such confounding for most clonotypes. Recombination models systematically underestimated out-of-frame TCR alpha sharing in monozygotic twins but agreed with sharing between unrelated individuals. A weaker excess of twin sharing was found in beta out-of-frame sequences because the signal-to-noise ratio was lowered by fewer shared sequences. Out-of-frame TCR alpha sequences shared between twins showed an excess of low generation-probability sequences compared with coincidental sharing between unrelated individuals.

About this clonotype itself: What antigen it recognizes has not been identified. Base qualities are missing; no much larger clone stands one base away.

The sample taken for sequencing was cord blood. The TCR originated in a newborn girl in good health.

The bases read TGTGCCAGCAGCTTGGCCTTCAAGCAGTACTTC. It codes for CASSLAFKQYF. Here the chain combines TRBV7-2 and TRBJ2-5, with the D gene too uncertain to name. Relative to germline, V is 3 bases shorter and J is 11 bases shorter, with 10 bases between their ends. The CDR3 spans 11 residues, from the cysteine through the phenylalanine. Only the CDR3 DNA stays, 33 bases, in frame from base 1. Looking up the germline V gene yields CDR1 SGHTA and CDR2 FQGNSA.